The 15 T cell receptor beta chains below all came from one sample that was sequenced in a study of blood T cell repertoires in COVID-19. TCRdb's copy holds only in-frame clones and misses some; the assay was immunoSEQ multiplex PCR. The table shows approximately 90,000 clones, with 80% occurring only once. Sequencing was done on a sample of peripheral blood. These receptors were taken from a woman of 80 years or more with acute or convalescent COVID-19.

This CDR3 reads CAISEIGQGSYEQYF. CDR3 nucleotide sequence: TGTGCCATCAGTGAGATCGGGCAGGGTTCCTACGAGCAGTACTTC. The rearrangement joins TRBV10-3 to TRBJ2-7; D is possibly TRBD1 (5 bases). V lost 2 bases and J lost 1, with 12 bases in between. The germline CDR1 and CDR2 sequences are ENHRY and SYGVKD. The CDR3 covers 15 residues.

V gene TRBV21-1 combines with J gene TRBJ1-3. TRBV21-1 is a documented pseudogene. The CDR3 covers 16 residues. This chain's CDR3 is CASSKGGIHSGNTIYF. Written as DNA, the CDR3 is TGTGCCAGCAGCAAAGGAGGGATCCACTCTGGAAACACCATATATTTT.

The chain links TRBV5-8 to TRBJ1-2; TRBD1 aligns across 7 bases. This CDR3 has 13 residues. V was pared by 0 bases and J by 4 bases, with 0 bases of the junction left unmatched. Germline V gene lookup returns CDR1 SGHTS and CDR2 YDEGEE. Written as DNA, the CDR3 is TGTGCCAGCAGCTTGGACAGGGGCTATGGCTACACCTTC. Residues: CASSLDRGYGYTF.

The chain combines TRBV2 with TRBJ2-7, with a possible D match to TRBD1 (6 bases). The V and J ends lost 4 bases and 6 bases respectively, with 22 bases between them. CDR1 is SNHLY and CDR2 is FYNNEI in the germline V gene. The CDR3 is made up of 16 amino acids. The CDR3 DNA reads TGTGCCAGCAGTGGCTTAGGGACACCGCCGACCAGCGAGCAGTACTTC. Translated: CASSGLGTPPTSEQYF.

The V gene is TRBV5-8, the J gene TRBJ2-7; 9 nucleotides match TRBD1. Per the germline V gene, CDR1 is SGHTS and CDR2 is YDEGEE. This CDR3 has 15 amino acids. V lost 0 bases, J lost 6 bases, and 7 bases stayed unmatched. CDR3 sequence: CASSLEGQGLGEQYF. In DNA, the CDR3 is TGTGCCAGCAGCTTGGAAGGACAGGGGTTGGGCGAGCAGTACTTC.

The J gene is TRBJ2-7, the V gene TRBV6-5; TRBD2 matches 11 bases. This CDR3 is 14 amino acids long. In germline, CDR1 is MNHEY, CDR2 SVGAGI. Trimming took 6 bases from V and 2 from J; bases not matched to a gene: 3. The CDR3 protein is CASSFSGGAYEQYF. The DNA of the CDR3 is TGTGCCAGCAGCTTTAGCGGGGGGGCCTACGAGCAGTACTTC.

The chain recombines TRBV4-1 with TRBJ2-4; 9 bases match TRBD1. The V segment lost 3 bases and the J segment 0 bases; nucleotides outside the gene matches: 6. The CDR3 runs 17 residues. The germline V gene encodes CDR1 MGHRA and CDR2 YSYEKL. CDR3 coding DNA: TGCGCCAGCAGCCAGGTGGGGACAGGGCTAGCCAAAAACATTCAGTACTTC. Translated, it gives CASSQVGTGLAKNIQYF.

This sequence joins TRBV9 and TRBJ1-5; a weak D match, TRBD1 (6 bases). Germline V gives CDR1 SGDLS, CDR2 YYNGEE. The CDR3 is 14 amino acids. The V and J ends lost 0 bases and 6 bases respectively, with 10 bases between them. As DNA, the CDR3 is TGTGCCAGCAGCGTAGACCCAGGGGCTCAGCCCCAGCATTTT. Translation: CASSVDPGAQPQHF.

This clone was recorded once. The chain carries TRBV5-8 and TRBJ2-7, with D unclear. The CDR3 loop spans 14 amino acids. The V end lost 0 bases, the J end lost 3 bases, and 10 bases lay between the germline ends. Germline loops: CDR1 SGHTS, CDR2 YDEGEE. In DNA, the CDR3 is TGTGCCAGCAGCTTGGAACCTAGTCGCTACGAGCAGTACTTC. This translates into CASSLEPSRYEQYF.

This clone was seen a single time. The genes are TRBV11-3 and TRBJ2-3; D uncertain. Per germline, CDR1 SGHNT and CDR2 YENEEA. V was trimmed by 4 bases and J by 5 bases, leaving 10 bases between them. The CDR3 contains 13 residues. CDR3 sequence reads: CASSYRRLDTQYF. In DNA, the CDR3 is TGTGCCAGCAGCTACCGGAGACTAGATACGCAGTATTTT.

The chain uses TRBV29-1 and TRBJ1-3; D gene unclear. The V gene lost 5 bases and the J gene lost 6 bases, with 11 bases spanning the gap. Germline CDR1 SQVTM, CDR2 ANQGSEA. The CDR3 is 12 residues long. CDR3: CSVKVAQNTIYF. In DNA, the CDR3 is TGCAGCGTTAAGGTAGCCCAAAACACCATATATTTT.

This clone was seen a few times. The CDR3, as DNA: TGTGCCAGCAGTTCCCCCGGGACAGGGAATTACGAGCAGTACTTC. This sequence encodes CASSSPGTGNYEQYF. The V gene is TRBV5-4, the J gene TRBJ2-7; 9 nucleotides align to TRBD1. Germline CDR1 SGHNT, CDR2 YYREEE (reference sequence). V dropped 5 bases and J dropped 4; count of bases not matched to a gene: 10. There are 15 residues in the CDR3.

CDR3 bases: TGTGCCAGCAGTCGCGGGGGTAGCGGGGACTACGAGCAGTACTTC. Translation: CASSRGGSGDYEQYF. The chain carries TRBV3-1 (or the pseudogene TRBV3-2) and TRBJ2-7, with 8 nucleotides matching TRBD2. The CDR3 length is 15 residues. J was trimmed by 3 bases and V by 6 bases; bases with no gene match: 10. Germline values: CDR1 LGHDT, CDR2 YNNKEL (reference sequence).

The table lists this clone with a count of one. V is TRBV2 and J is TRBJ2-2; D is possibly TRBD1 (5 bases). Germline V gene lookup returns CDR1 SNHLY and CDR2 FYNNEI. The CDR3 is 13 residues long. The CDR3 DNA reads as TGTTCCCAGCAGGGTGGGAACACCGGGGAGCTGTTTTTT. It codes for CSQQGGNTGELFF.

The CDR3 region is CAYEEVGGYTF. The CDR3 nucleotides read TGTGCCTATGAGGAGGTTGGAGGCTACACCTTC. The chain carries TRBV6-5 and TRBJ1-2, with unresolved D. This CDR3 contains 11 residues. Germline V gene sequence: CDR1 MNHEY, CDR2 SVGAGI. Trimming stripped 11 bases from V and 8 bases from J, with 15 bases between.